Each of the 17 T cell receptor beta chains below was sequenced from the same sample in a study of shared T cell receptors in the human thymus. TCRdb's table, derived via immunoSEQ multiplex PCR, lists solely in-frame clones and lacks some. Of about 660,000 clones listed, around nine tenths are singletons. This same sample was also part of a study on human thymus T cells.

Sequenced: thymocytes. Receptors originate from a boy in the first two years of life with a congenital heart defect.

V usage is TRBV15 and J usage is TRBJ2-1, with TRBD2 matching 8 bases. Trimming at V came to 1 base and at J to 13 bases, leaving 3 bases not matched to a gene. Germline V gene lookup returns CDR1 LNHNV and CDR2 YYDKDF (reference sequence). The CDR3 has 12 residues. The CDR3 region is CATSRVREGQFF. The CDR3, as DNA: TGTGCCACCAGCAGAGTACGGGAGGGCCAGTTCTTC.

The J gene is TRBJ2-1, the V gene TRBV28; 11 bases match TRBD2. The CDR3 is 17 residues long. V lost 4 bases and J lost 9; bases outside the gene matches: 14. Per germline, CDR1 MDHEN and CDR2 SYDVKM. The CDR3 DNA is TGTGCCAGCAGTTGCTACCTGGGGCTAGCGGGGGGCTCTGAGCAGTTCTTC. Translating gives CASSCYLGLAGGSEQFF. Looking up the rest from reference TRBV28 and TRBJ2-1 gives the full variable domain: DVKVTQSSRYLVKRTGEKVFLECVQDMDHENMFWYRQDPGLGLRLIYFSYDVKMKEKGDIPEGYSVSREKKERFSLILESASTNQTSMYLCASSCYLGLAGGSEQFFGPGTRLTVL.

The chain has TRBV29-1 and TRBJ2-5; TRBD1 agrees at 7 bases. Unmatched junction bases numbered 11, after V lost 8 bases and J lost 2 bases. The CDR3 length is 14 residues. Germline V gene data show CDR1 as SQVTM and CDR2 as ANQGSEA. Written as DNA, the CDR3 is TGCAGCATATACAGGGGTGGCGCACAAGAGACCCAGTACTTC. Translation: CSIYRGGAQETQYF.

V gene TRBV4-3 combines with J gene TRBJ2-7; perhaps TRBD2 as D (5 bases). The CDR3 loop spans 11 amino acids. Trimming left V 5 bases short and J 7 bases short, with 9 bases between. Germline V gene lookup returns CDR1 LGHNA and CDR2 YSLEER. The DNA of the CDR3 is TGCGCCAGCAGCTCCACGGGGGAGCAGTACTTC. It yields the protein CASSSTGEQYF.

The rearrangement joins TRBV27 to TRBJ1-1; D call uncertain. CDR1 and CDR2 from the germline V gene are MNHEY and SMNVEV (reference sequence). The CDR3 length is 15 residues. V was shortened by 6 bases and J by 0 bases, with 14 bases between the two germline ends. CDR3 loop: CASSPREGMNTEAFF. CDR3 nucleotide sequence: TGTGCCAGCAGCCCCCGGGAGGGAATGAACACTGAAGCTTTCTTT.

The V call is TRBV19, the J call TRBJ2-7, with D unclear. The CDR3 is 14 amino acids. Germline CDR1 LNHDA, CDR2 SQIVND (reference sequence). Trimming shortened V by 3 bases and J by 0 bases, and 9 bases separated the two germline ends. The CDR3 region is CASSIGPGSYEQYF. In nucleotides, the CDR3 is TGTGCCAGTAGTATCGGTCCAGGCTCCTACGAGCAGTACTTC.

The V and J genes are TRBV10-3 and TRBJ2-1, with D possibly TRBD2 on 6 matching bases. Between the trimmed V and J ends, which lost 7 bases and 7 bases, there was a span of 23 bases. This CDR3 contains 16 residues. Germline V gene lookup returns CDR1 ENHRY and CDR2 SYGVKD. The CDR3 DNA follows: TGTGCCATCAAGACGGGCGGGGCCCTACGGGATAATGAGCAGTTCTTC. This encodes CAIKTGGALRDNEQFF.

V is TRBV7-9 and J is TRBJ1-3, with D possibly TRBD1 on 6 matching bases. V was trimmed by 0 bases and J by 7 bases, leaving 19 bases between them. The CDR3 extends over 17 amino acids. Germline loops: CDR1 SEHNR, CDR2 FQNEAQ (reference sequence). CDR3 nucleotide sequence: TGTGCCAGCAGCTTAGCCCTAGGACAGATTCGTAGCAACACCATATATTTT. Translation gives CASSLALGQIRSNTIYF.

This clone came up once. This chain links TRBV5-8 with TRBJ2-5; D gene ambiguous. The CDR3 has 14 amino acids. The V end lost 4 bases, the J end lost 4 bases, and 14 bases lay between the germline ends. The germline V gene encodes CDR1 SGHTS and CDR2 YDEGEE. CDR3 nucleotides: TGTGCCAGCAGCCTTACTTGGGCCCGAGAGACCCAGTACTTC. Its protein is CASSLTWARETQYF.

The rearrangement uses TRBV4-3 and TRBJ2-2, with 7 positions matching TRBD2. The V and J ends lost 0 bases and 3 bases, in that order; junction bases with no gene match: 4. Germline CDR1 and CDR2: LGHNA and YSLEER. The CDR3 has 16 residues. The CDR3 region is CASSQDGAGHTGELFF. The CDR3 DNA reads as TGCGCCAGCAGCCAAGATGGAGCGGGGCACACCGGGGAGCTGTTTTTT.

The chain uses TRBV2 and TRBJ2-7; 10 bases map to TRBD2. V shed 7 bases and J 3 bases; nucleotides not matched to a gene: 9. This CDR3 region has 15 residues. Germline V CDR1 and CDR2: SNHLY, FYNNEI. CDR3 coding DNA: TGTGCCAGCATCCCGCTAGCGGGAGTGTTCTACGAGCAGTACTTC. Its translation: CASIPLAGVFYEQYF. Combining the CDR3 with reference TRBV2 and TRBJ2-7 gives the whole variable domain EPEVTQTPSHQVTQMGQEVILRCVPISNHLYFYWYRQILGQKVEFLVSFYNNEISEKSEIFDDQFSVERPDGSNFTLKIRSTKLEDSAMYFCASIPLAGVFYEQYFGPGTRLTVT.

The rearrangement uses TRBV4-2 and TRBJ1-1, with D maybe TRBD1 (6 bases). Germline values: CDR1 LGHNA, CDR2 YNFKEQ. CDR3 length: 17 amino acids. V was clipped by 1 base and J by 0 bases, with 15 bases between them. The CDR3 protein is CASSQVQGRKMNTEAFF. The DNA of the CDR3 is TGTGCCAGCAGCCAAGTTCAGGGGCGAAAGATGAACACTGAAGCTTTCTTT.

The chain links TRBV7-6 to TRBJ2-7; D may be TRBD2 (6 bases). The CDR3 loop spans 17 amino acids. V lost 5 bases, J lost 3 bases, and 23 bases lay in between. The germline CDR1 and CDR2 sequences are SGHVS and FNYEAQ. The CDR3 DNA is TGTGCCAGCAGCCTCCCATGGAGGGACGGTAGATTCTACGAGCAGTACTTC. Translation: CASSLPWRDGRFYEQYF.

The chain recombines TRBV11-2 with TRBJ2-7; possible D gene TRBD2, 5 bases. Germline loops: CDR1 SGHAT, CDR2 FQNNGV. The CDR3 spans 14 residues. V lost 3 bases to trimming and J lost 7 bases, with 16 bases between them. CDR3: CASSFAVATREQYF. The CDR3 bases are TGTGCCAGCAGCTTCGCGGTAGCGACTCGGGAGCAGTACTTC.

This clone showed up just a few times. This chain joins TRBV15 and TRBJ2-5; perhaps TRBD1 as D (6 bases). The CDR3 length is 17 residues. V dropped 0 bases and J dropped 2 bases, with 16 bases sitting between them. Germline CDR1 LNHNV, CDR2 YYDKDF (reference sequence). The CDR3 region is CATSRDDARGIQETQYF. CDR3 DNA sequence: TGTGCCACCAGCAGAGATGACGCTAGGGGGATTCAAGAGACCCAGTACTTC.

CDR3 coding DNA: TGTGCCAGCGGGCGACAACCCTCCTACGAGCAGTACTTC. Translating gives CASGRQPSYEQYF. The chain combines TRBV28 with TRBJ2-7; D is unresolved. Germline lookup yields CDR1 MDHEN and CDR2 SYDVKM. The CDR3 length is 13 residues. V was pared by 8 bases and J by 0 bases, with 11 bases between.

The CDR3 nucleotides read TGTGCCAGCAGACCAAGACAGGGCCATGGCTACACCTTC. Protein sequence: CASRPRQGHGYTF. The chain couples TRBV6-6 to TRBJ1-2, with TRBD1 matching 7 bases. V gave up 6 bases and J gave up 6 bases; unmatched junction bases: 7. Germline assignment: CDR1 MNHNY and CDR2 SVGAGI (reference sequence). The CDR3 runs to 13 residues.